Described below is a single T cell receptor (beta chain) sequence and its context. This sample is part of a study of blood T cells in healthy people across ages. Germline CDR1 is MNHEY and CDR2 is SVGEGT. The CDR3 sequence is 13 residues long. V lost 4 bases, J lost 9 bases, and 15 bases lay in between. A sample-barcoded 5' primer and a J-beta primer mix were used in a second PCR of about 7 to 12 cycles. Via MiXCR, TCRdb re-called the 5' RACE reads, giving one row per CDR3 protein. Among about 2 million distinct CDR3 sequences listed, around 50% were seen once. This sequence joins TRBV6-2 or TRBV6-3 and TRBJ2-5; either TRBD1 or TRBD2 may supply D (5 bases each). Source material: blood. This clonotype originated in a woman aged 40 to 50 in good health. The CDR3 sequence is CASSSSGRRAQYF. In DNA, the CDR3 is TGTGCCAGCAGTTCATCGGGACGCCGAGCCCAGTACTTC.